The 12 T cell receptor beta chains below come from one sample, sequenced in a study of cytomegalovirus exposure and HLA in healthy donors. PCR primers comprised 60 Vbeta and 13 Jbeta primers. Using immunoSEQ multiplex PCR, the repertoire was profiled, and TCRdb retains in-frame clones only, with some absent. The table has roughly 140,000 clones, around 72% seen once. Sequenced input: PBMCs. These TCRs come from a man in his forties in good health and CMV-seronegative.

The chain links TRBV5-1 to TRBJ1-6, with unresolved D. Trimming removed 2 bases from V and 9 bases from J, with 15 bases in between. CDR1 is SGHRS and CDR2 is YFSETQ in the germline V gene. The CDR3 totals 15 residues. CDR3 region: CASSFLGAEISPLHF. The CDR3 DNA sequence: TGCGCCAGCAGCTTCCTGGGAGCGGAAATTTCACCCCTCCACTTT. The variable domain in full, with the rest retrieved from reference TRBV5-1 and TRBJ1-6, is KAGVTQTPRYLIKTRGQQVTLSCSPISGHRSVSWYQQTPGQGLQFLFEYFSETQRNKGNFPGRFSGRQFSNSRSEMNVSTLELGDSALYLCASSFLGAEISPLHFGNGTRLTVT.

The chain uses TRBV14 and TRBJ2-4; TRBD2 aligns across 13 bases. V lost 1 base, J lost 4 bases, and 4 bases stayed unmatched. Germline V CDR1 and CDR2: SGHDN, FVKESK. CDR3 length equals 17 residues. The DNA for the CDR3 is TGTGCCAGCAGCCAAGCATGGACTAGCGGGGGTAAAAACATTCAGTACTTC. It encodes CASSQAWTSGGKNIQYF.

This chain links TRBV11-2 with TRBJ2-1, with D possibly matching TRBD2 (6 bases). There are 16 residues in the CDR3. V lost 5 bases to trimming and J lost 4 bases, with 18 bases between them. Germline V gives CDR1 SGHAT, CDR2 FQNNGV. The CDR3 DNA reads TGTGCCAGCAGCCCAATTAGCGGCCCAACGTACAATGAGCAGTTCTTC. This gives the protein CASSPISGPTYNEQFF.

V is TRBV15 and J is TRBJ1-3, with D possibly matching TRBD1 (5 bases). The CDR3 totals 16 residues. The V gene lost 1 base and the J gene lost 2 bases, with 12 bases spanning the gap. CDR1 is LNHNV and CDR2 is YYDKDF in the germline V gene (reference sequence). CDR3 DNA sequence: TGTGCCACCAGCAGAGTAGCGGGGGTAGCTGGAAACACCATATATTTT. Protein: CATSRVAGVAGNTIYF.

V and J are TRBV7-6 and TRBJ1-3; D is unresolved. V lost 1 base and J 2 bases, leaving 6 bases between the germline ends. The length of the CDR3 is 14 residues. CDR1 is SGHVS and CDR2 is FNYEAQ in the germline V gene. The CDR3 DNA is TGTGCCAGCAGCTTAGTGGCAGCTGGAAACACCATATATTTT. This gives the protein CASSLVAAGNTIYF.

This clone has just a few counts. This chain joins TRBV6-5 and TRBJ2-3; tentatively, D is TRBD1 (6 bases). The V and J ends lost 4 bases and 0 bases respectively, with 8 bases between them. The CDR3 length is 14 residues. Germline values: CDR1 MNHEY, CDR2 SVGAGI. The CDR3 loop reads CASSWGPSTDTQYF. Written as DNA, the CDR3 is TGTGCCAGCAGTTGGGGGCCTAGCACAGATACGCAGTATTTT.

This clone showed up just a few times. The CDR3 DNA reads TGTGCCAGCAGCACCAACAGGGACGGCGGCTACACCTTC. Its translation is CASSTNRDGGYTF. This chain links TRBV6-6 with TRBJ1-2; TRBD1 is a possible D gene (6 bases). Trimming stripped 6 bases from V and 8 bases from J, with 16 bases between. Germline assignment: CDR1 MNHNY and CDR2 SVGAGI (reference sequence). The CDR3 is made up of 13 amino acids.

The chain employs TRBV5-6 and TRBJ2-1, with 8 nucleotides matching TRBD2. Looked up from germline, CDR1 is SGHDT and CDR2 is YYEEEE. CDR3 length: 15 residues. V lost 0 bases, J lost 8 bases, and 7 bases stayed unmatched. CDR3 bases: TGTGCCAGCAGCTTGGTGGGAGCGGGAGCCGATGAGCAGTTCTTC. Protein product: CASSLVGAGADEQFF.

CDR3 nucleotides: TGCGCCAGCAGAGAACTCCGGGACAGGGGTGCCGAGCAGTACTTC. Protein product: CASRELRDRGAEQYF. This rearrangement joins TRBV5-1 to TRBJ2-7, with 10 bases that match TRBD1. The CDR3 runs to 15 residues. J lost 6 bases, V lost 5 bases, and 11 bases had no gene match. CDR1 and CDR2 (germline): SGHRS, YFSETQ.

The chain couples TRBV7-9 to TRBJ2-7, with D perhaps matching TRBD2 (6 bases). Germline V gene data show CDR1 as SEHNR and CDR2 as FQNEAQ (reference sequence). The CDR3 runs 13 residues. The ends were cut back, 7 bases at V and 4 bases at J, with 14 bases in the middle. The CDR3 loop reads CASTSGAGYEQYF. The CDR3 DNA sequence: TGTGCCAGCACCTCCGGAGCGGGTTACGAGCAGTACTTC. Variable domain in full (rest from reference TRBV7-9 and TRBJ2-7): DTGVSQNPRHKITKRGQNVTFRCDPISEHNRLYWYRQTLGQGPEFLTYFQNEAQLEKSRLLSDRFSAERPKGSFSTLEIQRTEQGDSAMYLCASTSGAGYEQYFGPGTRLTVT.

This CDR3 is CAWSTGYSNQPQHF. The CDR3 DNA sequence: TGTGCCTGGTCGACAGGTTATAGCAATCAGCCCCAGCATTTT. V gene TRBV30 combines with J gene TRBJ1-5; D is perhaps TRBD1 (6 bases). The germline V and J ends were trimmed by 5 bases and 0 bases, with 11 bases remaining between them. There are 14 residues in the CDR3. CDR1 GTSNPN and CDR2 SVGIG come from the germline V gene (reference sequence).

This clone was observed a handful of times. The J gene is TRBJ2-7, the V gene TRBV19; D might be TRBD2 (5 bases). CDR1 and CDR2 from the germline V gene are LNHDA and SQIVND (reference sequence). The CDR3 consists of 15 residues. V was clipped by 1 base and J by 4 bases, with 14 bases between them. The DNA of the CDR3 is TGTGCCAGTAGTATAGGGGAGAGGCTTGCATACGAGCAGTACTTC. It codes for CASSIGERLAYEQYF.